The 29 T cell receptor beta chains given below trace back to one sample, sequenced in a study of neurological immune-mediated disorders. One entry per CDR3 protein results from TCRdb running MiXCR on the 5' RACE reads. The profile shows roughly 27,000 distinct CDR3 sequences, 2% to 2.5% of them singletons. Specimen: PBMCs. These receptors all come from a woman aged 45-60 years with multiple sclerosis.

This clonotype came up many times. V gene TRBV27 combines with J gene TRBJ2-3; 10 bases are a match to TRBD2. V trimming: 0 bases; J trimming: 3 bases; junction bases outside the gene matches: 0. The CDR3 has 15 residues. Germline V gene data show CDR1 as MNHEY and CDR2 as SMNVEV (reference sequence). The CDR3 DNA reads TGTGCCAGCAGTTTATCGACTAGCGGGACAGATACGCAGTATTTT. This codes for CASSLSTSGTDTQYF.

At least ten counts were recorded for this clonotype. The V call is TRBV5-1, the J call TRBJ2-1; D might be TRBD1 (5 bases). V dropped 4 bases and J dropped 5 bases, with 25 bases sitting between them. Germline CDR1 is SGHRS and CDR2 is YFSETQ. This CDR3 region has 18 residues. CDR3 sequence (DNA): TGCGCCAGCAGCCCGACAGCGCTCCTAACAGGTTGGGACAATGAGCAGTTCTTC. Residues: CASSPTALLTGWDNEQFF.

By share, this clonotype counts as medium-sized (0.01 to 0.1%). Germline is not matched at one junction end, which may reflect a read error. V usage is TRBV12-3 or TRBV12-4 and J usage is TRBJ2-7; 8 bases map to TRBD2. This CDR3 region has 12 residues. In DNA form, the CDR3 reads TGTGCCAGCAGGTTAGCGGGATCCCAGCAGTACTTC. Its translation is CASRLAGSQQYF.

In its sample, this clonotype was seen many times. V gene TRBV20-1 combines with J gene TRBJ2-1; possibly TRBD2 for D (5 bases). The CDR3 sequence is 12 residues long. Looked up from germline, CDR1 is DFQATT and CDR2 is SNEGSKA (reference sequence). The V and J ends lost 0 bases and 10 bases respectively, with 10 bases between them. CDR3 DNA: TGCAGTGCTAGAGAGTCCGGGGTGGAGCAGTTCTTC. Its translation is CSARESGVEQFF.

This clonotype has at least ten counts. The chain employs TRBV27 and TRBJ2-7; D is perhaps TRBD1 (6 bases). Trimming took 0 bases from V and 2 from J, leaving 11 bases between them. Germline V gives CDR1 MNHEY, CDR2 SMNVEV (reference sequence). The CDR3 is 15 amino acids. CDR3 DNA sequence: TGTGCCAGCAGTTTATCAGGGCAGGGGCCCTACGAGCAGTACTTC. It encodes CASSLSGQGPYEQYF.

CDR3 protein: CASSYDLAGSTDEQFF. The CDR3 bases are TGCGCCAGCAGTTACGACTTGGCCGGGAGTACCGATGAGCAGTTCTTC. The chain uses TRBV5-1 and TRBJ2-1; perhaps TRBD2 as D (6 bases). With 5 bases removed from V and 8 bases from J, the gap between germline ends came to 23 bases. Germline V gene sequence: CDR1 SGHRS, CDR2 YFSETQ. There are 16 residues in the CDR3.

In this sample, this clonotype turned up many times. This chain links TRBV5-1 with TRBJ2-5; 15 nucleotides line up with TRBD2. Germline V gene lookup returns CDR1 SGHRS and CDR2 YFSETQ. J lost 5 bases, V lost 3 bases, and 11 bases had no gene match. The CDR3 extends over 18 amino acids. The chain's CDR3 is CASSSGLAGGPSGETQYF. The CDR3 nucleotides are TGCGCCAGCAGCTCAGGACTAGCGGGAGGGCCCTCTGGGGAGACCCAGTACTTC.

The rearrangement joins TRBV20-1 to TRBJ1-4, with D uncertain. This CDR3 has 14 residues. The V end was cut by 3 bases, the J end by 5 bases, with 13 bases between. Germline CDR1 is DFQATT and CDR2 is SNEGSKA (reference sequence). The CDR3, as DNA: TGCAGTGCTAGTAGCGGACGGATCAATGAAAAACTGTTTTTT. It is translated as CSASSGRINEKLFF.

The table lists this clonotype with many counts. The CDR3 DNA reads as TGTGCCAGCAGTTTTCGGCTAGCGGGAGGGCTTAATGAGCAGTTCTTC. Residues: CASSFRLAGGLNEQFF. The chain recombines TRBV12-3 or TRBV12-4 with TRBJ2-1, with 12 bases fitting TRBD2. V was pared by 3 bases and J by 7 bases, with 7 bases of the junction left unmatched. The CDR3 spans 16 residues.

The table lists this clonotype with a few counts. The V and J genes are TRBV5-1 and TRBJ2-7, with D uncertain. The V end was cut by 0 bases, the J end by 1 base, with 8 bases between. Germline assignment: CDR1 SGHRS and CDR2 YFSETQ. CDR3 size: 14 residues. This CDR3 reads CASSLAVGSYEQYF. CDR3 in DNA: TGCGCCAGCAGCTTGGCCGTTGGGTCCTACGAGCAGTACTTC.

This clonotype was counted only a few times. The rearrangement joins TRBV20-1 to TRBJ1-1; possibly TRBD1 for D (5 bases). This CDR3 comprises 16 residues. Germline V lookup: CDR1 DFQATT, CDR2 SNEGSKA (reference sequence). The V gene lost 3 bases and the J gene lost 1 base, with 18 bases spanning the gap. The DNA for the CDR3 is TGCAGTGCTAGGTCCGGTACGGAGGGGTCGAACACTGAAGCTTTCTTT. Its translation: CSARSGTEGSNTEAFF.

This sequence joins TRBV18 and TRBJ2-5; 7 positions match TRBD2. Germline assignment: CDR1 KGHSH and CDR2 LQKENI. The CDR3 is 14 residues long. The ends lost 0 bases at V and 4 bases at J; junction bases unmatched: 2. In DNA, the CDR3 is TGTGCCAGCTCACCACCGCCGGGGGGAGAGACCCAGTACTTC. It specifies CASSPPPGGETQYF.

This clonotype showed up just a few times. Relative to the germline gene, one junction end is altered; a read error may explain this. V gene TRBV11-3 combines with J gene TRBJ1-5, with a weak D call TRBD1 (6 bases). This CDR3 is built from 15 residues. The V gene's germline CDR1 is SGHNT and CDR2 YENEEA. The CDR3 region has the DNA TGTGCCAGCAGCTTAGGTGGGACAACAACTCAGCCCCAGAATTTT. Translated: CASSLGGTTTQPQNF.

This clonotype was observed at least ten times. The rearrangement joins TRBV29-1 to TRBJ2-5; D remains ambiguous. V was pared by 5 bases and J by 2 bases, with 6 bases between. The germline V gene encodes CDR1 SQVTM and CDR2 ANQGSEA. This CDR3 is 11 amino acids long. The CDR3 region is CSVLRQETQYF. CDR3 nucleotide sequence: TGCAGCGTTTTGAGGCAAGAGACCCAGTACTTC.

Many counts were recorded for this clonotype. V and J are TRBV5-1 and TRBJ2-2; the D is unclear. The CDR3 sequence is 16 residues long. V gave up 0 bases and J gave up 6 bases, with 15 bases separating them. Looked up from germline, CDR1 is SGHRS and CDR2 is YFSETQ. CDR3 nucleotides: TGCGCCAGCAGCTTGGCGTCTAGGGTTTTCGCCGGGGAGCTGTTTTTT. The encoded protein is CASSLASRVFAGELFF.

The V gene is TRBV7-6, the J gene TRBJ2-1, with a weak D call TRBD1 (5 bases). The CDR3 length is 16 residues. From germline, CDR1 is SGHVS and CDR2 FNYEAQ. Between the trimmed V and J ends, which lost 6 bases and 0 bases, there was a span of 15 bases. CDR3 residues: CASRSTVGRSYNEQFF. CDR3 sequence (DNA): TGTGCCAGCAGGAGCACCGTGGGGCGCTCCTACAATGAGCAGTTCTTC.

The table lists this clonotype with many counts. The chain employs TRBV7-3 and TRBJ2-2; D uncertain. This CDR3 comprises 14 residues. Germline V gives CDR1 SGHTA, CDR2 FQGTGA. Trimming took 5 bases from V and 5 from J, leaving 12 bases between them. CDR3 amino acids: CASSPGPLTGELFF. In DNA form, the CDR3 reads TGTGCCAGCAGCCCCGGGCCGTTAACCGGGGAGCTGTTTTTT.

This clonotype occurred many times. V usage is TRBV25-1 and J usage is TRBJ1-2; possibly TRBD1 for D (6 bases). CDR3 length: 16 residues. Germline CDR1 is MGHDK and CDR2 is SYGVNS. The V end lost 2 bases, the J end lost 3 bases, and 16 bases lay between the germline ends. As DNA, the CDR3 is TGTGCCAGCAGTGAAAGCCCCCCCGGGACACACTATGGCTACACCTTC. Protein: CASSESPPGTHYGYTF.

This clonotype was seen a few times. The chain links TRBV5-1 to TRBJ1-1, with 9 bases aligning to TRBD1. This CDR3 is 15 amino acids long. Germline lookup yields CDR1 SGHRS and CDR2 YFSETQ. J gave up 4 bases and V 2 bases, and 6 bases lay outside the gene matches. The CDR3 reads CASSFGTGRATEAFF. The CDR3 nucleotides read TGCGCCAGCAGCTTTGGGACAGGGAGGGCCACTGAAGCTTTCTTT. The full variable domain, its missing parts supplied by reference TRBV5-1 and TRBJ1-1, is KAGVTQTPRYLIKTRGQQVTLSCSPISGHRSVSWYQQTPGQGLQFLFEYFSETQRNKGNFPGRFSGRQFSNSRSEMNVSTLELGDSALYLCASSFGTGRATEAFFGQGTRLTVV.

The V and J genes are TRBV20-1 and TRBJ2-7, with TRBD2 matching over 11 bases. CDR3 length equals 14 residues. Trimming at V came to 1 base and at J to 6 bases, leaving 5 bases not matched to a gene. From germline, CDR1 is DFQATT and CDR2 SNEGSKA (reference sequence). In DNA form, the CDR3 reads TGCAGTGCTAGAGTTAGCGGGAGGGCCAGCGAGCAGTACTTC. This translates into CSARVSGRASEQYF.

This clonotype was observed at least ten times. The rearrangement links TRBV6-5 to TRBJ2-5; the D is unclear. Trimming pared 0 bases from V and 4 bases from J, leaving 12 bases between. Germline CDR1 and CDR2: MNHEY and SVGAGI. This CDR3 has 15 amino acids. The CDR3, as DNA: TGTGCCAGCAGTTACTCCGGGCCTCTTCCAGAGACCCAGTACTTC. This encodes CASSYSGPLPETQYF.

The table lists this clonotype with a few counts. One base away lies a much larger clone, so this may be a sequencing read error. The CDR3 loop is CASSPHRKGQEAFF. CDR3 nucleotide sequence: TGCGCCAGCAGCCCACATAGAAAGGGCCAAGAAGCTTTCTTT. This chain joins TRBV4-1 and TRBJ1-1; D unclear. From germline, CDR1 is MGHRA and CDR2 YSYEKL. The CDR3 contains 14 residues. Trimming removed 4 bases from V and 8 bases from J, with 17 bases in between.

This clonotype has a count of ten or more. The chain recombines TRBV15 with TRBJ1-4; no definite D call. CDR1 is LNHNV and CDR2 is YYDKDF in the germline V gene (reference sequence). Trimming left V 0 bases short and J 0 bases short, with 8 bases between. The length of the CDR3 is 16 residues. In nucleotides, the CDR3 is TGTGCCACCAGCAGAGATCCACGGTCAACTAATGAAAAACTGTTTTTT. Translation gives CATSRDPRSTNEKLFF. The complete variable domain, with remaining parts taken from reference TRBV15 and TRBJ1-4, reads DAMVIQNPRYQVTQFGKPVTLSCSQTLNHNVMYWYQQKSSQAPKLLFHYYDKDFNNEADTPDNFQSRRPNTSFCFLDIRSPGLGDTAMYLCATSRDPRSTNEKLFFGSGTQLSVL.

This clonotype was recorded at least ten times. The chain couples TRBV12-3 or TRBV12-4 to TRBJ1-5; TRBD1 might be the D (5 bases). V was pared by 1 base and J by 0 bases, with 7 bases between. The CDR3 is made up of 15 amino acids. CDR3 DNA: TGTGCCAGCAGTTTAGTGGGGGGTAGCAATCAGCCCCAGCATTTT. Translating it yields CASSLVGGSNQPQHF.

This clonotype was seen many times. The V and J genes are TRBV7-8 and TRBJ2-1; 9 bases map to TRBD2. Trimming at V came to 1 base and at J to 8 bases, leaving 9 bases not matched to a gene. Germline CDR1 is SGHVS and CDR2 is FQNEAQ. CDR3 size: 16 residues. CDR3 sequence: CASSLGILAGSDEQFF. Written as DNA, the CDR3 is TGTGCCAGCAGCTTAGGTATCCTAGCGGGATCGGATGAGCAGTTCTTC.

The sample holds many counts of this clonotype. This CDR3 is CATTGTSGRGSGELFF. CDR3 nucleotides: TGTGCCACCACCGGGACTAGCGGGAGAGGCTCCGGGGAGCTGTTTTTT. V is TRBV10-3 and J is TRBJ2-2; the match to TRBD2 covers 14 bases. The CDR3 is 16 amino acids. With V trimmed by 10 bases and J by 6 bases, 10 bases remained unmatched. Per germline, CDR1 ENHRY and CDR2 SYGVKD.

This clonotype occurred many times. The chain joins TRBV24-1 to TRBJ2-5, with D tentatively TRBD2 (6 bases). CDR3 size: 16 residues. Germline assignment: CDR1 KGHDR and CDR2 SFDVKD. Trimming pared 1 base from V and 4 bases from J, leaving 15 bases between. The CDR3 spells CATSDFTGSGPETQYF. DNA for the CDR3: TGTGCCACCAGTGATTTTACGGGGAGCGGGCCAGAGACCCAGTACTTC.

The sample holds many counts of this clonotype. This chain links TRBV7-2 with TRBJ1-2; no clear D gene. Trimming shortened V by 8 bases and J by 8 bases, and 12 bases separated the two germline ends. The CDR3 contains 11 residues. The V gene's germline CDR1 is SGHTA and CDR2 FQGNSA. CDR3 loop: CASALKEGYTF. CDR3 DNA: TGTGCCAGCGCCTTAAAGGAAGGCTACACCTTC.

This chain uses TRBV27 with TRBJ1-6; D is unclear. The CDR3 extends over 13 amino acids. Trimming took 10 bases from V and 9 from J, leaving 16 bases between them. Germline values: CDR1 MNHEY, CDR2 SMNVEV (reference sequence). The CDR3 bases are TGTGCCAACAGCCTCGAAAGGGTTTCACCCCTCCACTTT. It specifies CANSLERVSPLHF.